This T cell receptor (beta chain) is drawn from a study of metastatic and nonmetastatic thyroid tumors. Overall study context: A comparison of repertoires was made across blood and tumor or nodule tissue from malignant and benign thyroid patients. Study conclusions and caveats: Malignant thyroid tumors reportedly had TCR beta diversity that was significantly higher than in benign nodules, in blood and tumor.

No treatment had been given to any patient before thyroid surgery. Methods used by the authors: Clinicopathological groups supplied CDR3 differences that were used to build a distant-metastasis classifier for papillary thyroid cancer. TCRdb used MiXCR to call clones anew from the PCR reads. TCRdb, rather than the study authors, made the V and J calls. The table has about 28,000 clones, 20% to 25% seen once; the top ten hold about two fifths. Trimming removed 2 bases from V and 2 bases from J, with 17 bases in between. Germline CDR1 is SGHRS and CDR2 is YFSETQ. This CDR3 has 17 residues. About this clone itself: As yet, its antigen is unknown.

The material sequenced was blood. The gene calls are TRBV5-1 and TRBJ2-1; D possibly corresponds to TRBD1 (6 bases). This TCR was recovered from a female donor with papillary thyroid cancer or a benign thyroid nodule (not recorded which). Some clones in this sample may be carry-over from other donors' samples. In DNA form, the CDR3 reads TGCGCCAGCAGCTTTCCCGACCAGGGGTCAACCTACAATGAGCAGTTCTTC. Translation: CASSFPDQGSTYNEQFF.